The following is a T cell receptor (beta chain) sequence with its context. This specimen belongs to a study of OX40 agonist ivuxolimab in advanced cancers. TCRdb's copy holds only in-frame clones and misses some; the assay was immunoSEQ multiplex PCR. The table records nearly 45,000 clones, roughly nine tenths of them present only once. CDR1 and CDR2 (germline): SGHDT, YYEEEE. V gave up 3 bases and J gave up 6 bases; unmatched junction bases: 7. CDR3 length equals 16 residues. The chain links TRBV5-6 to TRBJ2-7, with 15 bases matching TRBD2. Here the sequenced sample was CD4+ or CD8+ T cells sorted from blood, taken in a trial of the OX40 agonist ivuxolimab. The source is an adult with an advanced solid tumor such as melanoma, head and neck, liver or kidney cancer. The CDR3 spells CASSWGTSGRIGEQYF. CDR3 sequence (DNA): TGTGCCAGCAGCTGGGGGACTAGCGGGAGGATAGGCGAGCAGTACTTC.